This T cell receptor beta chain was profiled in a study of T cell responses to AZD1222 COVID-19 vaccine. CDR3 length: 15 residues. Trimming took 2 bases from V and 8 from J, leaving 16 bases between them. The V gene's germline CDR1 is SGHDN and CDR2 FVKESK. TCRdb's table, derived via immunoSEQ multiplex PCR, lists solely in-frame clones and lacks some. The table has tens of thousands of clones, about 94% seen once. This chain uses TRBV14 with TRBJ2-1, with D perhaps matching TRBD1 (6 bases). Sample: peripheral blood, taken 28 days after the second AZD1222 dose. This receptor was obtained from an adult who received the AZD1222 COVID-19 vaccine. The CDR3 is CASSQTLQGWDEQFF. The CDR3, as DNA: TGTGCCAGCAGCCAAACATTACAGGGTTGGGATGAGCAGTTCTTC. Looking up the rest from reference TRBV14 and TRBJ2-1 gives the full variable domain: EAGVTQFPSHSVIEKGQTVTLRCDPISGHDNLYWYRRVMGKEIKFLLHFVKESKQDESGMPNNRFLAERTGGTYSTLKVQPAELEDSGVYFCASSQTLQGWDEQFFGPGTRLTVL.